Presented here are 11 T cell receptor beta chains from one specimen sequenced in a study of blood T cell repertoires in COVID-19. The method was immunoSEQ multiplex PCR; TCRdb's version includes in-frame clones alone and lacks a portion of them. The sample holds roughly 200,000 clones; about 85% are singletons and the top ten take 18%. The specimen was PBMCs or T cells enriched from blood (not recorded which). The receptors originated from a man aged 35-49 years who had recovered from COVID-19.

V is TRBV5-4 and J is TRBJ2-7; a weak D match, TRBD2 (7 bases). CDR3 length: 14 amino acids. Germline-derived CDR1 and CDR2 are SGHNT and YYREEE (reference sequence). With 0 bases removed from V and 7 bases from J, the gap between germline ends came to 14 bases. The CDR3 region is CASSLGRGAREQYF. The CDR3, as DNA: TGTGCCAGCAGCTTGGGTCGGGGGGCCCGGGAGCAGTACTTC. Full variable domain (remainder filled in from reference TRBV5-4 and TRBJ2-7): ETGVTQSPTHLIKTRGQQVTLRCSSQSGHNTVSWYQQALGQGPQFIFQYYREEENGRGNFPPRFSGLQFPNYSSELNVNALELDDSALYLCASSLGRGAREQYFGPGTRLTVT.

This clone occurred once. The genes are TRBV4-2 and TRBJ2-1; 7 bases align to TRBD1. V was clipped by 0 bases and J by 2 bases; unmatched bases: 7. The CDR3 spans 17 residues. Germline CDR1 LGHNA, CDR2 YNFKEQ. The DNA for the CDR3 is TGTGCCAGCAGCCAAGAGTGGACAGGCGCCACCTACAATGAGCAGTTCTTC. It specifies CASSQEWTGATYNEQFF.

The J gene is TRBJ1-1, the V gene TRBV18; possible D gene TRBD1, 6 bases. Germline CDR1 KGHSH, CDR2 LQKENI. The CDR3 loop spans 13 amino acids. The V end was cut by 0 bases, the J end by 11 bases, with 13 bases between. In nucleotides, the CDR3 is TGTGCCAGCTCACCACCGGGGGCCACGCGGGCTTTCTTT. Translation: CASSPPGATRAFF.

V is TRBV6-5 and J is TRBJ2-5; 9 nucleotides match TRBD1. This CDR3 contains 15 residues. Germline V gives CDR1 MNHEY, CDR2 SVGAGI. J lost 1 base, V lost 10 bases, and 10 bases had no gene match. The CDR3 protein is CATRTGGDPQETQYF. CDR3 nucleotide sequence: TGTGCCACCAGAACAGGGGGCGATCCCCAAGAGACCCAGTACTTC.

A word on this clone: Other DNA sequences in this specimen translate into the identical CDR3. The V gene is TRBV27, the J gene TRBJ1-5; 10 bases line up with TRBD1. Germline V lookup: CDR1 MNHEY, CDR2 SMNVEV (reference sequence). This CDR3 comprises 15 residues. V lost 6 bases, J lost 2 bases, and 4 bases stayed unmatched. DNA of the CDR3: TGTGCCAGCAGCGACAGGGGGCTAGGCAATCAGCCCCAGCATTTT. The encoded protein is CASSDRGLGNQPQHF.

The chain links TRBV19 to TRBJ1-1; D possibly corresponds to TRBD1 (6 bases). V lost 4 bases and J 0 bases, leaving 9 bases between the germline ends. CDR1 LNHDA and CDR2 SQIVND come from the germline V gene (reference sequence). This CDR3 comprises 14 residues. The CDR3, as DNA: TGTGCCAGTAGTAGCAGGGGTTTGAACACTGAAGCTTTCTTT. Amino acid sequence: CASSSRGLNTEAFF.

In this sample, this clone turned up once. The chain joins TRBV10-1 to TRBJ2-3, with TRBD2 matching over 7 bases. CDR1 is WNHNN and CDR2 is SYGVQD in the germline V gene (reference sequence). CDR3 length equals 16 residues. V dropped 5 bases and J dropped 4; count of bases not matched to a gene: 12. Written as DNA, the CDR3 is TGCGCCAGCAGTTCGGCGGCGGGAGCCCGCCCAGATACGCAGTATTTT. Translation gives CASSSAAGARPDTQYF.

CDR3 bases: TGTGCCAGCAGTTACCTACTCAATTCGCCGAACACCGGGGAGCTGTTTTTT. Translated, it gives CASSYLLNSPNTGELFF. The gene calls are TRBV6-2 or TRBV6-3 and TRBJ2-2; D not resolved. Per germline, CDR1 MNHEY and CDR2 SVGEGT. The CDR3 spans 17 residues. The V end was cut by 2 bases, the J end by 0 bases, with 13 bases between.

This chain joins TRBV7-2 and TRBJ1-2; D gene unclear. Looked up from germline, CDR1 is SGHTA and CDR2 is FQGNSA. This CDR3 contains 16 residues. V was trimmed by 10 bases and J by 8 bases, leaving 29 bases between them. This CDR3 is CATPHEGGRRPGGYTF. The CDR3 DNA reads as TGTGCCACCCCCCATGAGGGAGGCAGGCGCCCTGGGGGCTACACCTTC.

V and J are TRBV10-2 and TRBJ2-7; D gene uncertain. Looked up from germline, CDR1 is WSHSY and CDR2 is SAAADI. V lost 5 bases, J lost 3 bases, and 5 bases lay in between. The CDR3 covers 11 residues. Here the CDR3 reads CASSLSYEQYF. CDR3 in DNA: TGCGCCAGCAGTCTAAGCTACGAGCAGTACTTC.

V and J are TRBV3-1 (or the pseudogene TRBV3-2) and TRBJ2-3; 9 nucleotides line up with TRBD2. There are 15 residues in the CDR3. Germline V gives CDR1 LGHDT, CDR2 YNNKEL (reference sequence). Trimming took 4 bases from V and 2 from J; bases not matched to a gene: 4. The CDR3 reads CASSLTSGNTDTQYF. Here the CDR3 DNA reads TGTGCCAGCAGCCTGACTAGCGGCAACACAGATACGCAGTATTTT.